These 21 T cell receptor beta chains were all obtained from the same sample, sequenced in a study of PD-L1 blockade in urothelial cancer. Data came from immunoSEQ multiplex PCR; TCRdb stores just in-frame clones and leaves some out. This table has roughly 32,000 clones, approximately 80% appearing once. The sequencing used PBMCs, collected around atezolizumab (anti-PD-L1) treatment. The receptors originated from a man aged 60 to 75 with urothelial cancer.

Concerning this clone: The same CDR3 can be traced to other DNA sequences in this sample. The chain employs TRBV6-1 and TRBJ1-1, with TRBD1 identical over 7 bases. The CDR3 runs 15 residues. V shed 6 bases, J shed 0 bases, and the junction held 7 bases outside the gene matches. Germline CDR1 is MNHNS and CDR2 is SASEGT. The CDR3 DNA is TGTGCCAGCAGAGACCGGGACAGAGTGAACACTGAAGCTTTCTTT. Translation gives CASRDRDRVNTEAFF.

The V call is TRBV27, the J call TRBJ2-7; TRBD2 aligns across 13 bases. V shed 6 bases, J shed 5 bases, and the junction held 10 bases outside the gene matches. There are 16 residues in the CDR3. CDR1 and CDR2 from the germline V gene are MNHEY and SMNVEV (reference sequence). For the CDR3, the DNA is TGTGCCAGCAGCGCCATACTAGCGGGGGGGCTCCACGAGCAGTACTTC. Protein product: CASSAILAGGLHEQYF.

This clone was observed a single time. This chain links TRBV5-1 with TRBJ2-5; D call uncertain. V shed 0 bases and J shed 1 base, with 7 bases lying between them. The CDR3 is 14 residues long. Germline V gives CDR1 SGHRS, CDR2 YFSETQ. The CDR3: CASSLVSSQETQYF. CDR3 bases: TGCGCCAGCAGCTTGGTGTCTAGCCAAGAGACCCAGTACTTC. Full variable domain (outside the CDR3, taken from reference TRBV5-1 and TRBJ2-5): KAGVTQTPRYLIKTRGQQVTLSCSPISGHRSVSWYQQTPGQGLQFLFEYFSETQRNKGNFPGRFSGRQFSNSRSEMNVSTLELGDSALYLCASSLVSSQETQYFGPGTRLLVL.

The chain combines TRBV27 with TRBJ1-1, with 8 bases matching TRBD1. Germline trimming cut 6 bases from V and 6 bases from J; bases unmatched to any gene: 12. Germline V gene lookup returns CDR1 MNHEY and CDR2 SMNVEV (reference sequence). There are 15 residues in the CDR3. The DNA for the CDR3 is TGTGCCAGCAGGAGAGATCCCGGGACAGGCGCTGAAGCTTTCTTT. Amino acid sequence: CASRRDPGTGAEAFF.

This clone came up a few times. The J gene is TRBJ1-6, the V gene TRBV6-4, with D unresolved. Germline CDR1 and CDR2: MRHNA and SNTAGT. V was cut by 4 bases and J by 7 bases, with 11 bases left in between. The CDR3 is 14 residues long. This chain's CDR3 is CASSVTVINSPLHF. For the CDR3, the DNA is TGTGCCAGCAGTGTTACAGTTATCAATTCACCCCTCCACTTT.

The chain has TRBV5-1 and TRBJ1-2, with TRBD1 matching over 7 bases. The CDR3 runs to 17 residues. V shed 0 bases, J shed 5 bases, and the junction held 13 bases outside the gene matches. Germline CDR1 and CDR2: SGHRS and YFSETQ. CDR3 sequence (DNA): TGCGCCAGCAGCTTGGGACTTTCAACAGGGGATTGGTATGGCTACACCTTC. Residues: CASSLGLSTGDWYGYTF.

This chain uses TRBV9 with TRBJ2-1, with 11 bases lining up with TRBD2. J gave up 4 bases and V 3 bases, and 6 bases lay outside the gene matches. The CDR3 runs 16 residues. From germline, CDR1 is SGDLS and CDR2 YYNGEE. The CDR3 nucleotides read TGTGCCAGCAGCGGAGATCTAGCGGGGGGATACAATGAGCAGTTCTTC. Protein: CASSGDLAGGYNEQFF.

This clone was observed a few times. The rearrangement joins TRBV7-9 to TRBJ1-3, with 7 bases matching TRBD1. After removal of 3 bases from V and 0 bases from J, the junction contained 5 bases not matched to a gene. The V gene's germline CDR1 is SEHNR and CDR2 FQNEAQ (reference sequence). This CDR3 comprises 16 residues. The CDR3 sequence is CASSLTPGGSGNTIYF. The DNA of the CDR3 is TGTGCCAGCAGCTTGACCCCAGGGGGCTCTGGAAACACCATATATTTT.

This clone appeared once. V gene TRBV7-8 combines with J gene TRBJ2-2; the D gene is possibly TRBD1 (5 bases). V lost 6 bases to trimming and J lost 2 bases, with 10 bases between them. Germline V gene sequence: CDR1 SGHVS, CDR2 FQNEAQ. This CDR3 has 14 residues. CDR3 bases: TGTGCCAGCAGGACAGACCTAAACACCGGGGAGCTGTTTTTT. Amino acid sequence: CASRTDLNTGELFF.

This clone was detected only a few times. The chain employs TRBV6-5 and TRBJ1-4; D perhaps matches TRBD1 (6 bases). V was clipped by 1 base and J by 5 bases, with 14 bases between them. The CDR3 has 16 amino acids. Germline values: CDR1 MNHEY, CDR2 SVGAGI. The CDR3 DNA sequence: TGTGCCAGCAGTTACTGGGGGGGGCAGACAAATGAAAAACTGTTTTTT. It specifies CASSYWGGQTNEKLFF.

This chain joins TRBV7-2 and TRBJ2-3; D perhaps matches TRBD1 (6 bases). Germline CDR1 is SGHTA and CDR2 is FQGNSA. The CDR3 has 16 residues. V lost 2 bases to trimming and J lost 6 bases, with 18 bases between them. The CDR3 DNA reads TGTGCCAGCAGCTTAAGGGCAGGGGCGAAAGGGGATACGCAGTATTTT. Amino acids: CASSLRAGAKGDTQYF.

CDR3 nucleotides: TGTGCCAGCTCACCATTGGACAGGGGGGACACCGGGGAGCTGTTTTTT. Its translation is CASSPLDRGDTGELFF. The V call is TRBV18, the J call TRBJ2-2, with 10 nucleotides matching TRBD1. Germline V lookup: CDR1 KGHSH, CDR2 LQKENI. V gave up 2 bases and J gave up 3 bases; unmatched junction bases: 3. CDR3 length equals 16 residues.

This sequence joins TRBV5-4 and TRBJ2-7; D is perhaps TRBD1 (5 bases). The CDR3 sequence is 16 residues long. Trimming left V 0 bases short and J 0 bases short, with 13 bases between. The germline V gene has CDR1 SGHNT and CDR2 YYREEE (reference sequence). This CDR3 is CASSLGSLGASYEQYF. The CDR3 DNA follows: TGTGCCAGCAGCTTGGGTAGCCTTGGGGCCTCCTACGAGCAGTACTTC.

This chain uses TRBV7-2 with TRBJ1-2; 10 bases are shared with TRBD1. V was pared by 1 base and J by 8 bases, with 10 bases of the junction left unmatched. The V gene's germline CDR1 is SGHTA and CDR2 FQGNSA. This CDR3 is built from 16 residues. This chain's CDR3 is CASSLGGQGSPLGYTF. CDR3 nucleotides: TGTGCCAGCAGCTTAGGGGGACAGGGGTCCCCCCTAGGCTACACCTTC.

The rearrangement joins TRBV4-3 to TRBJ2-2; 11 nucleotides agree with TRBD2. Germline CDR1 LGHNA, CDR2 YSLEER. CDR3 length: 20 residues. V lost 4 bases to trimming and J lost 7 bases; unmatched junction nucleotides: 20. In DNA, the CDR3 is TGCGCCAGCAGCCCCCACCTGAATAGCGGGGGGGCTCCCTCTTACGGGGAGCTGTTTTTT. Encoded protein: CASSPHLNSGGAPSYGELFF.

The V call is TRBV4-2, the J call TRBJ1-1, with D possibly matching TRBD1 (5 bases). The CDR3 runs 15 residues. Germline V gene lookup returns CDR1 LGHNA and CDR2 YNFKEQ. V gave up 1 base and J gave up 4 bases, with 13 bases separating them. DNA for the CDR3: TGTGCCAGCAGCCAAGCAGCGGGGGTCGGCACTGAAGCTTTCTTT. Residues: CASSQAAGVGTEAFF.

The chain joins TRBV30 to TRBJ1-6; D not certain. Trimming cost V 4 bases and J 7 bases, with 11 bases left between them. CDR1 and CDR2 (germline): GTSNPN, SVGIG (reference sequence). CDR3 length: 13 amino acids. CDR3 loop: CAWTEVPNSPLHF. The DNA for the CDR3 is TGTGCCTGGACGGAGGTGCCAAATTCACCCCTCCACTTT.

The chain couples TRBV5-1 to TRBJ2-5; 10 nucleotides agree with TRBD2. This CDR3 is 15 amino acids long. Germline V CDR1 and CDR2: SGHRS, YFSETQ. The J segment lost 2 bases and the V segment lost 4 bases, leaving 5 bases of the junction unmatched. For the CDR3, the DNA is TGCGCCAGCAGCACCGTAGCGGGGGGTCAAGAGACCCAGTACTTC. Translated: CASSTVAGGQETQYF.

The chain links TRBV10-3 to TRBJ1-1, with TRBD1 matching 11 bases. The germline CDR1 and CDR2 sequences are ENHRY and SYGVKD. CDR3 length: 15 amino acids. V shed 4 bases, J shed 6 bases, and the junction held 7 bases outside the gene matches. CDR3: CAISVSGQGAAEAFF. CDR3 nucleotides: TGTGCCATCAGTGTATCTGGACAGGGGGCGGCTGAAGCTTTCTTT.

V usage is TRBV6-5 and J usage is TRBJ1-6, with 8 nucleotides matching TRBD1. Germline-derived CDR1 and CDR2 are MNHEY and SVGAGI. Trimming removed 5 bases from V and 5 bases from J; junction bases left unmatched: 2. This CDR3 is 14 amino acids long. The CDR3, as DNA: TGTGCCAGCAGTCAGACAGGGGATAATTCACCCCTCCACTTT. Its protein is CASSQTGDNSPLHF.

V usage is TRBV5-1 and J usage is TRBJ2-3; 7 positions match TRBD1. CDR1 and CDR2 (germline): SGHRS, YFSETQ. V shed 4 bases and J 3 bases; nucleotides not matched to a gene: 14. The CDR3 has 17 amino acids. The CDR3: CASSVGTATPGTDTQYF. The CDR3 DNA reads TGCGCCAGCAGCGTCGGGACAGCCACTCCTGGGACAGATACGCAGTATTTT.